This T cell receptor beta chain was obtained from a study of T cell changes during pregnancy in multiple sclerosis. There are 11 residues in the CDR3. Trimming cost V 3 bases and J 5 bases, with 3 bases left between them. Germline lookup yields CDR1 SGDLS and CDR2 YYNGEE. Clones were sequenced by immunoSEQ multiplex PCR, and TCRdb holds only the in-frame ones, with some missing. The data contain more than 35,000 clones, 85% to 95% of them seen just once; the ten biggest clones take up approximately 0.42%. The chain joins TRBV9 to TRBJ1-3; D is ambiguous. The specimen comprised CD4+ T cells from peripheral blood mononuclear cells, sampled in the second trimester of pregnancy. This TCR derives from a female donor with multiple sclerosis, enrolled in a pregnancy study. The CDR3: CASSDRNTIYF. The CDR3 coding sequence is TGTGCCAGCAGCGACAGAAACACCATATATTTT.